This T cell receptor beta chain was documented in a study of blood T cell repertoires in COVID-19. The CDR3 totals 15 residues. The V gene's germline CDR1 is MNHEY and CDR2 SVGAGI. Trimming left V 5 bases short and J 6 bases short, with 18 bases between. Source study methods: From reference gene primer amplification, estimates of nucleated cell counts were derived. TCRdb keeps only in-frame clones here, not all; method: immunoSEQ multiplex PCR. V, J and clone size reflect that table, while D and trimming were determined from the DNA. The sample includes under 350,000 clones, 80% to 90% seen only once; the top ten take around 4.2%. The study recruited people aged 18 to 89 years across approximately 25 US areas. Each participant's cohort was designated according to participant-reported clinical history.

The origin of this receptor is a woman aged 40 to 49 with acute COVID-19. The V gene is TRBV6-5, the J gene TRBJ2-3, with TRBD1 as a possible D gene (6 bases). The sequenced sample was PBMCs or T cells enriched from blood (not recorded which). The CDR3 spells CASSSQDRGWDTQYF. The CDR3 bases are TGTGCCAGCAGTAGCCAGGATAGGGGGTGGGATACGCAGTATTTT.